This T cell receptor (beta chain) appears in the sequencing data of a study of cytomegalovirus exposure and HLA in healthy donors. The study, taken as a whole, reports: In an earlier analysis, about 87% or about 30%: the productive usage of most TCR beta V segments. An Asian-associated ancestry cluster reportedly showed fewer N-insertions than the roughly 700-donor mean in a later analysis. In a later analysis, V- and J-gene trimming of beta chains associated with a DCLRE1C missense variant, replicated independently. In vitro assays verified that a few CMV-associated chains recognized CMV antigens specifically.

For this clone: Its matching antigen is unknown.

Primers for the PCR totalled 60 Vbeta and 13 Jbeta. The assay was immunoSEQ multiplex PCR, and TCRdb's table has in-frame clones only and misses some. The data hold roughly 200,000 clones, with more than 65% observed a single time. V lost 1 base to trimming and J lost 5 bases; unmatched junction nucleotides: 10. CDR3 size: 16 residues. CDR1 and CDR2 (germline): SGHNT, YYREEE (reference sequence). The J gene is TRBJ2-5, the V gene TRBV5-4, with TRBD1 matching 8 bases. The clonotype comes from a man between 45 and 60 years old in good health and CMV-seronegative. The sequenced sample consisted of PBMCs. The CDR3 DNA reads TGTGCCAGCAGCTTGCCCGGGGACAGGATAAAGGAGACCCAGTACTTC. It specifies CASSLPGDRIKETQYF.